Described below is a single T cell receptor beta chain sequence and its context. Generated by immunoSEQ multiplex PCR, the TCRdb table keeps only in-frame clones and is missing some. The table shows about 95,000 clones, with around 90% occurring only once. V lost 6 bases and J lost 11, with 16 bases in between. The CDR3 contains 11 residues. Germline-derived CDR1 and CDR2 are DFQATT and SNEGSKA (reference sequence). The sample originates from a study of control samples from healthy donors and cancer patients. V is TRBV20-1 and J is TRBJ1-1, with D unclear. Sequencing was performed on blood. The TCR comes from a woman aged 65 to 85 in good health. CDR3 protein: CSASTNSHAFF. The CDR3 coding sequence is TGCAGTGCCTCGACCAATAGCCATGCTTTCTTT.